This T cell receptor (beta chain) appears in the sequencing data of a study of neurological immune-mediated disorders (dated by TCRdb to about 2019). Study-wide context: Among the approximately 34 multiple sclerosis patients, relapsing-remitting MS was present in roughly 30 and secondary progressive MS was present in 3. Of the approximately 65 subjects in the cohort, about 14 were HAM/TSP patients, some 34 were multiple sclerosis patients, and some 20 were healthy controls. Alongside PBMC samples, the set of 106 TCR-beta libraries contained longitudinal samples, technical triplicates, and paired CD4+ and CD8+ T-cell subsets that had been sorted. Using UMI-based sequencing, the study compared peripheral blood TCR-beta repertoires from patients with HTLV-I-associated myelopathy (HAM/TSP), patients with multiple sclerosis, and healthy controls. Study-wide conclusions, independent of this receptor: In phylogenetic analysis, the repertoires of 18 of 34 MS patients grouped into a cluster of related CDR3 sequences, which suggests a possible signature at the repertoire level. Expanded clones from different subjects shared no identical CDR3 amino acid sequences, which suggests that TCR-beta repertoires were private in all groups. The MS cluster showed no association with clinical or MRI features, and the authors stated that larger cohorts are needed. TCR clonal expansion was highest in HAM/TSP patients and lowest in MS patients, with MS patients falling below even healthy controls.

This clonotype appeared many times. The target of this receptor is not known. A read error may account for a junction end that differs from germline. cDNA was synthesized by template-switch 5'RACE using a primer with a 10-nucleotide random unique molecular identifier that tagged each TCR transcript. Every sequencing run yielded over 160 million TCR-beta sequences covering 15-18 subjects. The RNeasy kit was used to extract total RNA. The KAPA Real-time Library Amplification kit was used to amplify TCR-beta VDJ regions with primers for the TCR constant region and the 5'RACE anchor. Sample indexes and Illumina adaptors were added in a first PCR, and a second PCR then increased library yield. The roughly 650 bp TCR product was size-selected on a 2% E-gel SizeSelection system after Ampure bead purification. Library quality was checked on a Bioanalyzer, concentration was measured with Qubit, and libraries were quantified with the Kapa Library Quantification kit before pooling. Libraries were sequenced paired-end 2 x 150 bp on an Illumina HiSeq 2500. To increase sequence diversity, roughly 23-30% phiX was spiked into each library pool. From the authors' description of their analysis: Quality-filtered reads were processed with the UMI-based MiGEC pipeline, which removed over 75% of raw TCR sequences during error correction. VDJ genes were aligned to IMGT germline references, and clonotypes were defined by unique CDR3 amino acid sequence plus V-J genes. Clonal expansion, Shannon diversity and CDR3 relatedness (CalcPairwiseDistances, ClusterSamples) were evaluated with VDJtools, and phylogenetic trees were built with CLCbio workbench. A clone was classed as expanded if it had 8 or more unique UMIs, a cutoff based on coefficient-of-variation modelling across technical triplicates. TCRdb redid the processing of the public reads, applying fastp at Q25 and MiXCR, and retained in-frame beta chains. Each record represents a unique CDR3 protein, reported with the most common genes and DNA among its rows. The V and J calls come from TCRdb's annotation, not from the publication. The sample table lists under 80,000 distinct CDR3 sequences, less than 6% of them with a count of one. The top ten clones comprise less than 3.5% of the sample.

Spanning cysteine to phenylalanine, the CDR3 consists of 13 amino acids. The kept DNA is CDR3 alone, 39 bases in frame from the first base. The germline V gene supplies CDR1 KGHDR and CDR2 SFDVKD. Libraries from unsorted PBMCs were made from 2 million PBMCs kept in RNAlater at -80 degrees C until RNA extraction. Multiple sclerosis patients were enrolled in a US clinical protocol evaluating disease progression by magnetic resonance imaging. Peripheral blood was subjected to Ficoll-Hypaque density gradient centrifugation to isolate PBMCs, which were then cryopreserved in liquid nitrogen. The rearranged segments are TRBV24-1 and TRBJ1-5; TRBD1 could be the D gene, as 6 bases match. The source material was PBMCs. The TCR was taken from a woman between 50 and 59 years old with multiple sclerosis. The CDR3 in this case is CATSGTGLQPQNF. The sequence in DNA is TGTGCCACCAGTGGAACAGGGTTGCAGCCCCAGAATTTT.